The 12 T cell receptor beta chains reported below all come from one sample, sequenced in a study of shared clonotypes between healthy human individuals. This table comes from immunoSEQ multiplex PCR, and its TCRdb copy is limited to in-frame clones, with some not included. The data contain over a million clones, around 97% of them singletons. The sequencing sample was made of naive CD4+ T cells sorted from blood. Regarding subset: CD45RA+ positively selected. These receptors all come from a man aged 25-40 years in good health.

CDR3 amino acids: CSVGGLAGATYQETQYF. CDR3 DNA: TGCAGCGTCGGAGGACTAGCGGGAGCGACGTACCAAGAGACCCAGTACTTC. This sequence joins TRBV29-1 and TRBJ2-5; TRBD2 matches at 13 bases. The CDR3 contains 17 residues. V trimming: 6 bases; J trimming: 0 bases; junction bases outside the gene matches: 10. The germline gives CDR1 SQVTM, CDR2 ANQGSEA. The whole variable domain, filled in from reference TRBV29-1 and TRBJ2-5, reads SAVISQKPSRDICQRGTSLTIQCQVDSQVTMMFWYRQQPGQSLTLIATANQGSEATYESGFVIDKFPISRPNLTFSTLTVSNMSPEDSSIYLCSVGGLAGATYQETQYFGPGTRLLVL.

This rearrangement joins TRBV6-5 to TRBJ1-3; weak D call: TRBD1 (5 bases). Trimming took off 5 bases at V and 0 bases at J, with 11 bases between the two ends. Germline assignment: CDR1 MNHEY and CDR2 SVGAGI. The CDR3 consists of 15 residues. CDR3 sequence (DNA): TGTGCCAGCAGTCCCCCAGGGCGCTCTGGAAACACCATATATTTT. Amino acid sequence: CASSPPGRSGNTIYF.

The chain carries TRBV6-1 and TRBJ2-2; 9 bases match TRBD2. Germline-derived CDR1 and CDR2 are MNHNS and SASEGT. The trim removed 0 bases at V and 7 bases at J, leaving 6 bases unmatched. The CDR3 totals 16 residues. In DNA, the CDR3 is TGTGCCAGCAGTGAAGCGTGGACTAGCGTTGGCGGGGAGCTGTTTTTT. Protein: CASSEAWTSVGGELFF.

The chain has TRBV11-3 and TRBJ2-1; 7 nucleotides align to TRBD2. V lost 2 bases to trimming and J lost 6 bases; unmatched junction nucleotides: 10. The CDR3 totals 16 residues. Germline assignment: CDR1 SGHNT and CDR2 YENEEA. This CDR3 is CASSLRATSVRNEQFF. CDR3 sequence (DNA): TGTGCCAGCAGCTTACGGGCCACTAGCGTTCGCAATGAGCAGTTCTTC.

This sequence joins TRBV28 and TRBJ2-2, with 9 bases lining up with TRBD2. Germline V gene sequence: CDR1 MDHEN, CDR2 SYDVKM. This CDR3 region has 13 residues. Written as DNA, the CDR3 is TGTGCGGGGCGGGAGGGCCGTACCGGGGAGCTGTTTTTT. Translation gives CAGREGRTGELFF.

The chain couples TRBV28 to TRBJ2-3; TRBD2 matches 14 bases. The CDR3 runs 12 residues. The V gene end was trimmed by 5 bases and the J gene end by 15 bases; junction bases not matched to a gene: 4. Per the germline V gene, CDR1 is MDHEN and CDR2 is SYDVKM. CDR3 DNA: TGTGCCAGCAGTCCGACTAGCGGGAGGGGTTATTTT. This gives the protein CASSPTSGRGYF.

The genes are TRBV7-2 and TRBJ2-1, with 13 bases aligning to TRBD2. Per the germline V gene, CDR1 is SGHTA and CDR2 is FQGNSA. The length of the CDR3 is 15 residues. Trimming at V came to 5 bases and at J to 7 bases, leaving 5 bases not matched to a gene. The CDR3 loop is CASSPRTSGRNEQFF. The CDR3 DNA reads TGTGCCAGCAGCCCTCGGACTAGCGGGAGAAATGAGCAGTTCTTC.

The rearrangement joins TRBV5-8 to TRBJ2-3; D is perhaps TRBD1 (6 bases). The CDR3 is 18 amino acids. Trimming removed 0 bases at V and 0 bases at J, with 17 bases between. Germline lookup yields CDR1 SGHTS and CDR2 YDEGEE. CDR3: CASSLAWTVVTSTDTQYF. The CDR3 DNA sequence: TGTGCCAGCAGCTTGGCATGGACAGTAGTCACTAGCACAGATACGCAGTATTTT. The whole variable domain, remainder taken from reference TRBV5-8 and TRBJ2-3, is EAGVTQSPTHLIKTRGQQATLRCSPISGHTSVYWYQQALGLGLQFLLWYDEGEERNRGNFPPRFSGRQFPNYSSELNVNALELEDSALYLCASSLAWTVVTSTDTQYFGPGTRLTVL.

The chain uses TRBV21-1 and TRBJ1-5; the tabulated D call, TRBD1, remains unverified against the DNA. TRBV21-1 is deemed a pseudogene. The CDR3 has 17 amino acids. CDR3 nucleotides: TGTGCCAGCAGCCACAGATTGGGACAGGGGCCAATCCAGCCCCAGCATTTT. It encodes CASSHRLGQGPIQPQHF.

In the case of this clone: Within the sample, other DNA sequences also encode this same CDR3. This rearrangement joins TRBV6-5 to TRBJ2-7; D is possibly TRBD1 or TRBD2 (5 bases each). V was trimmed by 2 bases and J by 4 bases, leaving 12 bases between them. Germline V CDR1 and CDR2: MNHEY, SVGAGI. The CDR3 runs to 14 residues. The CDR3 here is CASSYVGTAYEQYF. Here the CDR3 DNA reads TGTGCCAGCAGTTACGTCGGGACGGCTTACGAGCAGTACTTC.

The rearrangement joins TRBV6-5 to TRBJ2-2, with TRBD1 matching 9 bases. V trimming: 10 bases; J trimming: 4 bases; junction bases outside the gene matches: 4. The CDR3 spans 13 residues. The V gene's germline CDR1 is MNHEY and CDR2 SVGAGI. The CDR3 region is CAMGQGGTGELFF. Written as DNA, the CDR3 is TGTGCCATGGGACAGGGAGGCACCGGGGAGCTGTTTTTT.

This sequence joins TRBV27 and TRBJ2-7, with 7 bases matching TRBD2. With V trimmed by 6 bases and J by 2 bases, 7 bases remained unmatched. Germline CDR1 MNHEY, CDR2 SMNVEV (reference sequence). CDR3 length: 14 residues. The DNA of the CDR3 is TGTGCCAGCAGCCGGCGGGAGTCTACCTACGAGCAGTACTTC. Its translation: CASSRRESTYEQYF.